This T cell receptor beta chain came from a study of T cells in tuberculosis. Study-wide findings and caveats: GMM-specific TCRs were nearer to active tuberculosis alpha repertoires, suggesting expansion.

The assay was immunoSEQ multiplex PCR, and TCRdb's table has in-frame clones only and misses some. Here the sample spans some 30,000 clones, nearly 90% being singletons. Per germline, CDR1 SGHVS and CDR2 FNYEAQ. The V and J ends lost 3 bases and 4 bases, in that order; junction bases with no gene match: 7. This CDR3 region has 15 residues. Concerning this clone itself: As yet, its antigen is unknown.

Specified time point: new active TB diagnosis, blood taken before or within 7 days of starting treatment. Tuberculosis was confirmed by positive sputum smear and/or M. tuberculosis culture. The sequence came from an adult with tuberculosis. The source material was PBMCs, sampled at tuberculosis diagnosis. The V gene is TRBV7-6, the J gene TRBJ2-5; 8 bases are shared with TRBD2. CDR3 region: CASSLGRTSSETQYF. The DNA of the CDR3 is TGTGCCAGCAGCTTGGGGCGGACTAGCTCAGAGACCCAGTACTTC.